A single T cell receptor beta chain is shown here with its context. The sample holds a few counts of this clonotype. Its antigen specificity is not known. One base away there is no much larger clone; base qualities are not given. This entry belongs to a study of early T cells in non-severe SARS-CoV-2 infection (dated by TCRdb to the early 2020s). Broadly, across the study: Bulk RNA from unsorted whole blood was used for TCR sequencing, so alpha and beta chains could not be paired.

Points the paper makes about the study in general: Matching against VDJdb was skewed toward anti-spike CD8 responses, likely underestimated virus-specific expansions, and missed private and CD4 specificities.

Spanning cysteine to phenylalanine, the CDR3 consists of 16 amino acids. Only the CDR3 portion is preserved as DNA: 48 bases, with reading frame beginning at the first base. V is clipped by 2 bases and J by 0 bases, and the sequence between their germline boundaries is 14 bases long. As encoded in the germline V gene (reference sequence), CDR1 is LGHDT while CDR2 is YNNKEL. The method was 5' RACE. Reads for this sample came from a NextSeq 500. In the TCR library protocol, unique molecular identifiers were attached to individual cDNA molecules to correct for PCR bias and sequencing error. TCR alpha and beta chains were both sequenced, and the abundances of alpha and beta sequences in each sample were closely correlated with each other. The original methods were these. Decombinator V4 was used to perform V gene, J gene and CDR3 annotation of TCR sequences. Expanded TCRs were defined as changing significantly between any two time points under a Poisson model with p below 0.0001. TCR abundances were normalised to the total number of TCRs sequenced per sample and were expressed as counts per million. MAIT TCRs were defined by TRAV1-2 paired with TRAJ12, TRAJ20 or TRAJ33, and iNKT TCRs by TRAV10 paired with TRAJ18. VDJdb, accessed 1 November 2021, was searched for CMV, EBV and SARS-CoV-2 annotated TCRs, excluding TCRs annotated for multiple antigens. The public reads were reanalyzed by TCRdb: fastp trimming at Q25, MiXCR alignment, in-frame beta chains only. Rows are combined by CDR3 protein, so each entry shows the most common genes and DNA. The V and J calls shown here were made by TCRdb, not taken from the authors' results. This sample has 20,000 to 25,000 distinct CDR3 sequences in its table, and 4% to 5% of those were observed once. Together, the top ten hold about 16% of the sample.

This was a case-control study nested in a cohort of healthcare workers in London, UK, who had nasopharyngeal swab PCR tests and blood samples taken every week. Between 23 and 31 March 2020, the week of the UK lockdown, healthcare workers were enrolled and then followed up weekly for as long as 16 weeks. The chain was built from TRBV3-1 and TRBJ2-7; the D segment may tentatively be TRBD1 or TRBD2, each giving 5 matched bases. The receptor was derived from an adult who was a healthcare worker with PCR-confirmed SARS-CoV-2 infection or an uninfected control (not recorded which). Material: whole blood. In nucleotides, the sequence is TGTGCCAGCAGCCAACCCACGGGACCGAACTCCTACGAGCAGTACTTC. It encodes CASSQPTGPNSYEQYF.